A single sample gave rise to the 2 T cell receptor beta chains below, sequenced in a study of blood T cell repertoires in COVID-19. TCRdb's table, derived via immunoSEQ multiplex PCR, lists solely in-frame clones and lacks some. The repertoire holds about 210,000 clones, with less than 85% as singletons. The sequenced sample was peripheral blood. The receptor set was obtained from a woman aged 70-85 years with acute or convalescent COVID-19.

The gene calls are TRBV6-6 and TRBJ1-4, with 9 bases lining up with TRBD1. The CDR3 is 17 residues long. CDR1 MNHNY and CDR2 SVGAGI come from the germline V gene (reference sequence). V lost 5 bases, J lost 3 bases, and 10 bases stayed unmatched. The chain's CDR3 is CASSPFPQGAPNEKLFF. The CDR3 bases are TGTGCCAGCAGTCCTTTTCCACAGGGGGCACCTAATGAAAAACTGTTTTTT.

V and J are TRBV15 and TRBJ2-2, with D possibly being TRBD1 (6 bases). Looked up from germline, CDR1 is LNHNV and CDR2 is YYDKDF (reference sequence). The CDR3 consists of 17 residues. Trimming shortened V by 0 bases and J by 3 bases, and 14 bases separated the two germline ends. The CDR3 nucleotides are TGTGCCACCAGCAGAGATTCGAGGGCAGGGGACACCGGGGAGCTGTTTTTT. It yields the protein CATSRDSRAGDTGELFF.